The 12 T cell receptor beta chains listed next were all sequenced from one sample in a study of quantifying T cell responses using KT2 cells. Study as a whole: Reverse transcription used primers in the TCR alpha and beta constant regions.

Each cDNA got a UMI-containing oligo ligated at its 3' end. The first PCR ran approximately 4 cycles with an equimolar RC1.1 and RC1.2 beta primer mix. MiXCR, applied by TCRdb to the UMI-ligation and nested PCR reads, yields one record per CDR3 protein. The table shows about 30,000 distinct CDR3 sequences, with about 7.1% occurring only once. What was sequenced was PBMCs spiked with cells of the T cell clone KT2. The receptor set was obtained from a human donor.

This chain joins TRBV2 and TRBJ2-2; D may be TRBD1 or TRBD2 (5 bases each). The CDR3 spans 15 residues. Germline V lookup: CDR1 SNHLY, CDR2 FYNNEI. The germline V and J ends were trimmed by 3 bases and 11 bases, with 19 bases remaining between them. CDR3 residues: CASSERGSYGGELFF. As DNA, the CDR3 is TGTGCCAGCAGTGAGAGGGGTAGCTATGGGGGAGAGCTGTTTTTT.

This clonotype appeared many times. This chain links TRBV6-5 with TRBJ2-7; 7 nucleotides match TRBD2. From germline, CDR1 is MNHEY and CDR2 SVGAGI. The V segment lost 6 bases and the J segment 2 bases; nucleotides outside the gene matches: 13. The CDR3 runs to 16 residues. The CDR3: CASSRTLTSVTYEQYF. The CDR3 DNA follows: TGTGCCAGCAGCCGGACTCTTACTAGCGTCACCTACGAGCAGTACTTC.

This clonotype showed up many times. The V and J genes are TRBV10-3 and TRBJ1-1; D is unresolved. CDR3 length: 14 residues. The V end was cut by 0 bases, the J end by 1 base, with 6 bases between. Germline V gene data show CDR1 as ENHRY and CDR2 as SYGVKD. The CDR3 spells CAISESTENTEAFF. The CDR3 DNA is TGTGCCATCAGTGAGTCAACGGAGAACACTGAAGCTTTCTTT.

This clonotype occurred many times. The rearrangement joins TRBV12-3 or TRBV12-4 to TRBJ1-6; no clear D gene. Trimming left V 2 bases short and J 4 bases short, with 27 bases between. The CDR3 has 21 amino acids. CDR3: CASSLRTGGLRREIYNSPLHF. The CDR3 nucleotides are TGTGCCAGCAGTTTAAGGACCGGCGGATTGAGGAGGGAAATTTATAATTCACCCCTCCACTTT.

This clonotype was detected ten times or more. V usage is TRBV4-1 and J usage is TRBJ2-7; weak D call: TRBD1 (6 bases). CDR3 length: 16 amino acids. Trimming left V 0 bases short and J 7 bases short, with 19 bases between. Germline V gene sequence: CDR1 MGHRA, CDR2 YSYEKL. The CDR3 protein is CASSQDQGQQRGEQYF. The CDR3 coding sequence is TGCGCCAGCAGCCAAGATCAGGGACAACAACGGGGAGAGCAGTACTTC.

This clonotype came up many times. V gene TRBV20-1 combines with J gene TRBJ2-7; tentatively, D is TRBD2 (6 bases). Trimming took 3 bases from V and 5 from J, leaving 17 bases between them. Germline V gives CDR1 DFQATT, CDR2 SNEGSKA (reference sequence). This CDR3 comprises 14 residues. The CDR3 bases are TGCAGTGCTAGTCCCGCAGCGGGCGCCCACGAGCAGTACTTC. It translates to CSASPAAGAHEQYF.

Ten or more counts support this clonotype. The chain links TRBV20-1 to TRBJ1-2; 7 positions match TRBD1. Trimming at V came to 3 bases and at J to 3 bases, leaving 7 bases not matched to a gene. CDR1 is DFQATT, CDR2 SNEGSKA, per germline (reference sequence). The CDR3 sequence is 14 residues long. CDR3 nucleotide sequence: TGCAGTGCTAGGGAGGGGGCTAGTCACTATGGCTACACCTTC. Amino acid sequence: CSAREGASHYGYTF.

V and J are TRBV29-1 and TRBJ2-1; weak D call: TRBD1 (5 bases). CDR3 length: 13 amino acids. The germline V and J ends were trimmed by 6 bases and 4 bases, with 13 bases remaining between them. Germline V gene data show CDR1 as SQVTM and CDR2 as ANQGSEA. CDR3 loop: CSVPGQWYNEQFF. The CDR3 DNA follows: TGCAGCGTACCCGGACAATGGTACAATGAGCAGTTCTTC.

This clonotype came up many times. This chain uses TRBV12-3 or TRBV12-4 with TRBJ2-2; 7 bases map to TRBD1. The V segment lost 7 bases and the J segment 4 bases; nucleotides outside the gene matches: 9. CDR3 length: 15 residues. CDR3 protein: CASTTRGQGTGELFF. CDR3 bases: TGTGCCAGCACAACTAGGGGGCAAGGCACCGGGGAGCTGTTTTTT.

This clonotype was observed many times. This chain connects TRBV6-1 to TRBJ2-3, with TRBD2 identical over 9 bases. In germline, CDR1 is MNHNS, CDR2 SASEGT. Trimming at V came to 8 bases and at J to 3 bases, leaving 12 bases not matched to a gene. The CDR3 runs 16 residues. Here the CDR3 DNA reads TGTGCCAGCGGGCTCTCGGCGGGGGGGTGGACAGATACGCAGTATTTT. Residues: CASGLSAGGWTDTQYF.

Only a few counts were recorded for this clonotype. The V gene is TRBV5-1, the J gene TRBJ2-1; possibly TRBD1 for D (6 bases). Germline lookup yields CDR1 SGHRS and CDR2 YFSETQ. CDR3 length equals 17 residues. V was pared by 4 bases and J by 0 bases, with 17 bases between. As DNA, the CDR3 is TGCGCCAGCAGCAGGGACGGCTCCAGGGGCTCCTACAATGAGCAGTTCTTC. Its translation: CASSRDGSRGSYNEQFF.

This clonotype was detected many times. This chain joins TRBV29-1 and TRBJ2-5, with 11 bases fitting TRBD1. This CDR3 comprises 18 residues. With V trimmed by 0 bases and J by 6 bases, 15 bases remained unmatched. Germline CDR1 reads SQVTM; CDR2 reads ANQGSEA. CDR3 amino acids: CSVEDPDSGQGAGKTQYF. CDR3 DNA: TGCAGCGTTGAAGATCCCGACTCAGGACAGGGGGCAGGAAAGACCCAGTACTTC.